This TCR beta chain was obtained from a study of siplizumab effects on memory and regulatory T cells. General observations from the study: The authors mapped only a minor fraction of alloreactive clones to unstimulated subsets. Proliferating Tregs' suppressive function in siplizumab cultures went unconfirmed.

Per sample, around 91,000 TCR templates were assayed. Data came from immunoSEQ multiplex PCR; TCRdb stores just in-frame clones and leaves some out. Found here are roughly 80,000 clones, 87% of them singletons; the top ten hold approximately 1.5%. Concerning this clone itself: Its antigen is not identified.

Looked up from germline, CDR1 is MNHEY and CDR2 is SVGAGI. V was cut by 4 bases and J by 8 bases, with 11 bases left in between. The CDR3 contains 12 residues. The V gene is TRBV6-5, the J gene TRBJ1-2; D is undetermined. The TCR comes from a human donor in good health. The sequenced material came from Tregs sorted from blood. The CDR3 DNA reads as TGTGCCAGCAGTTCCCCCCGTAGGGGCTACACCTTC. Translated: CASSSPRRGYTF.